A single sample is the source of the 18 T cell receptor beta chains below, sequenced in a study of T cells in localized non-small cell lung cancer. Method: immunoSEQ multiplex PCR; TCRdb's copy keeps in-frame clones and lacks some. This repertoire shows 15,000 to 20,000 clones, about 83% found once; its top ten account for about 4.6%. The sample consisted of peripheral blood, taken before any cancer treatment. These receptors were obtained from a man aged 35-69 years with stage I lung adenocarcinoma.

This chain links TRBV4-1 with TRBJ2-3; D remains ambiguous. The V end lost 0 bases, the J end lost 7 bases, and 8 bases lay between the germline ends. This CDR3 is 13 amino acids long. Germline CDR1 reads MGHRA; CDR2 reads YSYEKL. This chain's CDR3 is CASSQDRGNTQYF. As DNA, the CDR3 is TGCGCCAGCAGCCAAGATCGTGGGAATACGCAGTATTTT.

The rearrangement uses TRBV27 and TRBJ1-5; D is unclear. The germline gives CDR1 MNHEY, CDR2 SMNVEV (reference sequence). V lost 5 bases and J 0 bases, leaving 14 bases between the germline ends. CDR3 length: 16 residues. CDR3 bases: TGTGCCAGCAGTCCCGCCAAAGATTATAGCAATCAGCCCCAGCATTTT. Protein sequence: CASSPAKDYSNQPQHF.

The rearrangement uses TRBV2 and TRBJ2-1, with 8 bases identical to TRBD2. The CDR3 totals 16 residues. Germline V gene lookup returns CDR1 SNHLY and CDR2 FYNNEI. The V segment lost 6 bases and the J segment 2 bases; nucleotides outside the gene matches: 9. In DNA form, the CDR3 reads TGTGCCAGCAGAGTGAGGGCGGGAGGTCCCTACAATGAGCAGTTCTTC. This translates into CASRVRAGGPYNEQFF.

The chain recombines TRBV4-3 with TRBJ2-7; D tentatively fits TRBD1 or TRBD2 (5 bases each). The CDR3 extends over 14 amino acids. V lost 1 base and J lost 5, with 12 bases in between. Germline assignment: CDR1 LGHNA and CDR2 YSLEER. CDR3 DNA: TGCGCCAGCAGCCAAGTTAGATCGGGGCACGAGCAGTACTTC. Its translation: CASSQVRSGHEQYF.

The gene calls are TRBV19 and TRBJ2-5, with D possibly being TRBD2 (6 bases). With 7 bases removed from V and 4 bases from J, the gap between germline ends came to 13 bases. The CDR3 length is 13 residues. Looked up from germline, CDR1 is LNHDA and CDR2 is SQIVND (reference sequence). CDR3 amino acids: CASTAAGRETQYF. DNA for the CDR3: TGTGCCAGTACTGCAGCGGGTAGAGAGACCCAGTACTTC.

The CDR3 DNA follows: TGTGCCAGCAGCGCCACATTGGACCACTCCTACGAGCAGTACTTC. Translating gives CASSATLDHSYEQYF. The rearrangement joins TRBV14 to TRBJ2-7; no definite D call. This CDR3 comprises 15 residues. Germline CDR1 and CDR2: SGHDN and FVKESK. V lost 5 bases and J lost 0, with 14 bases in between.

V is TRBV7-2 and J is TRBJ1-2, with D tentatively TRBD1 (6 bases). There are 13 residues in the CDR3. V was trimmed by 8 bases and J by 5 bases, leaving 15 bases between them. Germline values: CDR1 SGHTA, CDR2 FQGNSA. Here the CDR3 reads CASCPDSFYGYTF. The CDR3 DNA reads as TGTGCCAGCTGCCCGGACAGTTTTTATGGCTACACCTTC.

V gene TRBV4-1 combines with J gene TRBJ2-3, with D tentatively TRBD2 (5 bases). CDR1 and CDR2 from the germline V gene are MGHRA and YSYEKL. The length of the CDR3 is 14 residues. V was pared by 1 base and J by 6 bases, with 11 bases between. The CDR3 region is CASSQVLAGDTQYF. The CDR3 coding sequence is TGCGCCAGCAGCCAAGTCCTAGCTGGGGATACGCAGTATTTT.

The rearrangement uses TRBV5-1 and TRBJ2-3; D call uncertain. V lost 5 bases and J 2 bases, leaving 9 bases between the germline ends. CDR3 length equals 13 residues. Germline assignment: CDR1 SGHRS and CDR2 YFSETQ. CDR3 sequence (DNA): TGCGCCAGCAGAGCAGGTCCCACAGATACGCAGTATTTT. Protein: CASRAGPTDTQYF.

The chain employs TRBV7-8 and TRBJ2-5; D unresolved. Gene TRBJ2-7 matches the end of the DNA better, so the J call may be wrong. The germline V gene has CDR1 SGHVS and CDR2 FQNEAQ. The CDR3 runs to 14 residues. Here the CDR3 reads CASSLRPFGYEQYF. DNA of the CDR3: TGTGCCAGCAGCTTACGACCTTTTGGGTACGAGCAGTACTTC.

This clone came up once. This sequence joins TRBV2 and TRBJ2-1; D is undetermined. CDR1 is SNHLY and CDR2 is FYNNEI in the germline V gene. Trimming took 2 bases from V and 3 from J, leaving 8 bases between them. This CDR3 is built from 14 residues. As DNA, the CDR3 is TGTGCCAGCAGTGAAAACTCGTACTACAATGAGCAGTTCTTC. Its protein product is CASSENSYYNEQFF.

The gene calls are TRBV27 and TRBJ1-5, with TRBD1 matching over 10 bases. V shed 5 bases and J 2 bases; nucleotides not matched to a gene: 3. This CDR3 region has 15 residues. Germline V gene lookup returns CDR1 MNHEY and CDR2 SMNVEV (reference sequence). The CDR3 nucleotides read TGTGCCAGCAGTACCGGGACAGGGGGCAATCAGCCCCAGCATTTT. It translates to CASSTGTGGNQPQHF.

The CDR3 sequence is CATRRGRGTDTQYF. DNA of the CDR3: TGTGCCACCAGACGGGGCAGGGGCACAGATACGCAGTATTTT. The chain is built from TRBV15 and TRBJ2-3; either TRBD1 or TRBD2 may fit D (5 bases each). This CDR3 is 14 amino acids long. The germline V and J ends were trimmed by 6 bases and 1 base, with 11 bases remaining between them. Looked up from germline, CDR1 is LNHNV and CDR2 is YYDKDF (reference sequence).

CDR3 sequence: CASSELAGSYEQYF. The CDR3 nucleotides are TGTGCCAGCAGTGAATTAGCGGGATCCTACGAGCAGTACTTC. This sequence joins TRBV2 and TRBJ2-7; 8 positions match TRBD2. The V gene end was trimmed by 2 bases and the J gene end by 1 base; junction bases not matched to a gene: 1. The CDR3 has 14 residues. Germline values: CDR1 SNHLY, CDR2 FYNNEI.

The chain joins TRBV19 to TRBJ2-3; a possible D gene is TRBD2 (6 bases). This CDR3 is built from 13 residues. Trimming cost V 10 bases and J 2 bases, with 13 bases left between them. Germline loops: CDR1 LNHDA, CDR2 SQIVND (reference sequence). CDR3: CATRPSATDTQYF. CDR3 nucleotides: TGTGCCACCAGGCCTAGCGCCACAGATACGCAGTATTTT. The full variable domain, its missing parts supplied by reference TRBV19 and TRBJ2-3, is DGGITQSPKYLFRKEGQNVTLSCEQNLNHDAMYWYRQDPGQGLRLIYYSQIVNDFQKGDIAEGYSVSREKKESFPLTVTSAQKNPTAFYLCATRPSATDTQYFGPGTRLTVL.

The CDR3 nucleotides read TGTGCCAGCAGCTTAGTGGGCGGTTTCACAGATACGCAGTATTTT. Translating it yields CASSLVGGFTDTQYF. The genes are TRBV7-2 and TRBJ2-3; D is unclear. Germline loops: CDR1 SGHTA, CDR2 FQGNSA. Between the trimmed V and J ends, which lost 1 base and 2 bases, there was a span of 10 bases. CDR3 length: 15 residues.

The rearrangement uses TRBV19 and TRBJ1-2, with D perhaps TRBD1 (5 bases). Trimming removed 3 bases from V and 8 bases from J, with 13 bases in between. Per the germline V gene, CDR1 is LNHDA and CDR2 is SQIVND (reference sequence). The CDR3 runs to 13 residues. In nucleotides, the CDR3 is TGTGCCAGTAGTATGGGGCACGCGGAAGGCTACACCTTC. This gives the protein CASSMGHAEGYTF.

The rearrangement links TRBV6-1 to TRBJ1-5; the match to TRBD1 covers 12 bases. This CDR3 is 16 amino acids long. The V and J ends lost 1 base and 6 bases, in that order; junction bases with no gene match: 4. Germline values: CDR1 MNHNS, CDR2 SASEGT. This CDR3 reads CASSEDGTGGLQPQHF. Here the CDR3 DNA reads TGTGCCAGCAGTGAAGATGGGACAGGGGGCCTTCAGCCCCAGCATTTT.